This section outlines one T cell receptor (beta chain) sequence together with its context. The target of this receptor is not known. Per-base quality was not reported, and no clone a single base away is much larger than it. Samples from volunteer blood donors who had recovered from COVID-19 were contributed by a second Seattle source. The collaborating institutions used their own protocols to collect whole blood in K2EDTA tubes. For TCRbeta analysis, collaborators shipped samples in one of three forms: frozen whole blood, isolated PBMCs, or DNA extracted from either of those sample types. The germline V gene encodes CDR1 ENHRY and CDR2 SYGVKD. Taken from cysteine to phenylalanine, the CDR3 has 11 residues. Solely the CDR3 DNA is kept, with 33 bases framed from the first base. V loses 8 bases, J loses 7 bases, and the germline ends lie 11 bases apart. The data were obtained in a study of blood T cell repertoires in COVID-19 (TCRdb year 2020). Looking at the study overall: Samples covering the acute and convalescent phases of COVID-19 were provided by collaborators in the United States, Italy and Spain. The prospective study material was composed of cDNA or gDNA derived from T cells, B-cell-depleted T cells, or PBMCs. The dataset comprised deeply sampled blood TCRbeta repertoires from subjects exposed to, actively infected with, or recovered from COVID-19. A freely available public database, intended as a resource for researchers studying the immune response to SARS-CoV-2, is where the repertoires were released. Samples came from the ongoing ImmuneRACE study (first 160 participants) plus 1,254 subjects from 6 global collaborators. Nearly every sample came with metadata listing a de-identified subject ID, COVID-19 status, age in years and sex. Where available, HLA class I and class II types were obtained from metadata supplied by the sample provider rather than from assay-based typing.

General study outcomes and caveats: The quantity of clinical and demographic metadata differed by source and by participant and was supplied without curation.

The immunoSEQ Assay, a bias-controlled multiplex PCR, was used to amplify TCRbeta CDR3 regions from genomic DNA. From the authors' description of their analysis: The number of nucleated cells in each sample was estimated by amplification of reference gene primers within the assay. To quantify the absolute abundance of each unique TCRbeta CDR3 rearrangement, sequence reads were collapsed and filtered. For each sample, productive Simpson clonality was calculated as the square root of Simpson's diversity index across productive rearrangements. The immuneACCESS repertoire file appears here via TCRdb, limited to in-frame rearrangements. These files lack a portion of the clones; in checked studies, under half of the deficit traces to unresolved V genes, and the cause of the others is not known. D and trimming were read from the DNA, whereas the V and J calls and clone size are those reported in that table. The sample has some 320,000 clones on record, 88% of them singletons. 6.9% of the sample comes from the top ten.

The sequenced sample consisted of peripheral blood. The rearrangement joined TRBV10-3 to TRBJ1-2; 5 matching bases give a weak D call of TRBD1. The TCR sequence derives from a woman in her 30s who had recovered from COVID-19. In nucleotide form, the sequence is TGTGCCATCCAGGGAGGTGGTGGCTACACCTTC. This translates into CAIQGGGGYTF.